Presented here are 29 T cell receptor beta chains from one specimen sequenced in a study of cytomegalovirus exposure and HLA in healthy donors. With 60 Vbeta and 13 Jbeta primers, the PCR was carried out. Sequencing used immunoSEQ multiplex PCR; TCRdb keeps in-frame clones, though not all of them. The table shows about 190,000 clones, with about 77% occurring only once. The sequenced material came from PBMCs. The receptors shown here come from a man in his thirties or forties in good health and CMV-seropositive.

This clone was detected only a few times. This sequence joins TRBV11-3 and TRBJ2-3; 10 bases match TRBD1. In germline, CDR1 is SGHNT, CDR2 YENEEA. With V trimmed by 6 bases and J by 3 bases, 0 bases remained unmatched. The CDR3 sequence is 13 residues long. The CDR3 is CASRGQGTDTQYF. CDR3 nucleotides: TGTGCCAGCAGGGGACAGGGGACAGATACGCAGTATTTT.

This clone came up once. V gene TRBV19 combines with J gene TRBJ2-1; 8 nucleotides match TRBD1. Germline lookup yields CDR1 LNHDA and CDR2 SQIVND (reference sequence). J gave up 8 bases and V 6 bases, and 15 bases lay outside the gene matches. The CDR3 extends over 16 amino acids. Here the CDR3 reads CASSRGRGGGYDEQFF. The CDR3 DNA reads TGTGCCAGTAGCAGGGGGCGAGGGGGCGGTTACGATGAGCAGTTCTTC.

The chain recombines TRBV30 with TRBJ1-1; D gene uncertain. CDR1 is GTSNPN and CDR2 is SVGIG in the germline V gene (reference sequence). There are 12 residues in the CDR3. V was clipped by 5 bases and J by 9 bases, with 16 bases between them. CDR3 region: CAWQREVGKAFF. As DNA, the CDR3 is TGTGCCTGGCAGCGGGAAGTGGGAAAAGCTTTCTTT.

To note about this clone: The germline gene is not matched at one end of the junction; a read error may be the cause. J is TRBJ1-1 and V is TRBV10-1; 7 bases align to TRBD1. The length of the CDR3 is 14 residues. Germline CDR1 and CDR2: WNHNN and SYGVQD (reference sequence). Here the CDR3 reads CANSERQGDTEAFF. The CDR3 DNA reads as TGCGCCAACAGTGAACGTCAGGGGGACACTGAAGCTTTCTTT.

This clone is a singleton in its sample. The chain employs TRBV6-1 and TRBJ1-5; tentatively, D is TRBD1 (6 bases). The germline CDR1 and CDR2 sequences are MNHNS and SASEGT. The CDR3 consists of 15 residues. The V end lost 3 bases, the J end lost 7 bases, and 16 bases lay between the germline ends. The CDR3 nucleotides read TGTGCCAGCAGTGATTTTTCAGGGGTGAAGCAGCCCCAGCATTTT. It translates to CASSDFSGVKQPQHF.

This chain uses TRBV5-8 with TRBJ2-2; 7 bases align to TRBD1. CDR1 SGHTS and CDR2 YDEGEE come from the germline V gene. The junction had 5 bases not matched to a gene; V was cut back by 4 bases and J by 2 bases. This CDR3 spans 15 amino acids. CDR3 protein: CASSRQGVNTGELFF. The CDR3 coding sequence is TGTGCCAGCAGCCGTCAGGGGGTTAACACCGGGGAGCTGTTTTTT.

The chain is built from TRBV7-2 and TRBJ2-7; the match to TRBD2 covers 8 bases. V was clipped by 2 bases and J by 0 bases; unmatched bases: 3. This CDR3 region has 15 residues. In germline, CDR1 is SGHTA, CDR2 FQGNSA. The CDR3 nucleotides read TGTGCCAGCAGCTTAATGAGCGGGAGCTCCTACGAGCAGTACTTC. Encoded protein: CASSLMSGSSYEQYF.

V and J are TRBV11-2 and TRBJ1-2; the match to TRBD1 covers 8 bases. With 5 bases clipped from V and 4 bases from J, the junction kept 9 bases outside the gene matches. The CDR3 length is 15 residues. Germline V lookup: CDR1 SGHAT, CDR2 FQNNGV. The CDR3 sequence is CASSPWTGSGYGYTF. The CDR3 DNA reads TGTGCCAGCAGCCCATGGACAGGGAGCGGCTATGGCTACACCTTC.

The chain uses TRBV30 and TRBJ1-3, with D unclear. Trimming pared 2 bases from V and 4 bases from J, leaving 15 bases between. The V gene's germline CDR1 is GTSNPN and CDR2 SVGIG (reference sequence). The CDR3 loop spans 15 amino acids. CDR3 region: CAWSLFAGSGNTIYF. Written as DNA, the CDR3 is TGTGCCTGGAGTCTCTTCGCGGGATCGGGAAACACCATATATTTT. The entire variable domain, with the rest obtained from reference TRBV30 and TRBJ1-3, is as follows: SQTIHQWPATLVQPVGSPLSLECTVEGTSNPNLYWYRQAAGRGLQLLFYSVGIGQISSEVPQNLSASRPQDRQFILSSKKLLLSDSGFYLCAWSLFAGSGNTIYFGEGSWLTVV.

In DNA form, the CDR3 reads TGTGCCAGCAGCGGCGTCACCGGGGAGCTGTTTTTT. This sequence encodes CASSGVTGELFF. The V and J genes are TRBV9 and TRBJ2-2; D is unresolved. Trimming took 3 bases from V and 4 from J, leaving 4 bases between them. From germline, CDR1 is SGDLS and CDR2 YYNGEE. The CDR3 is made up of 12 amino acids.

There are a few counts of this clone. V gene TRBV30 combines with J gene TRBJ2-7; perhaps TRBD1 as D (6 bases). Trimming removed 7 bases at V and 4 bases at J, with 14 bases between. The CDR3 totals 12 residues. Germline V gene data show CDR1 as GTSNPN and CDR2 as SVGIG (reference sequence). The CDR3 protein is CASSHGTYEQYF. CDR3 DNA sequence: TGTGCCTCCTCCCACGGGACATACGAGCAGTACTTC. The whole variable domain, remainder taken from reference TRBV30 and TRBJ2-7, is SQTIHQWPATLVQPVGSPLSLECTVEGTSNPNLYWYRQAAGRGLQLLFYSVGIGQISSEVPQNLSASRPQDRQFILSSKKLLLSDSGFYLCASSHGTYEQYFGPGTRLTVT.

This clone was seen only a few times. The V and J genes are TRBV11-2 and TRBJ2-5; 8 bases agree with TRBD2. Germline V CDR1 and CDR2: SGHAT, FQNNGV. The CDR3 spans 18 residues. Trimming at V came to 3 bases and at J to 5 bases, leaving 17 bases not matched to a gene. The CDR3 region is CASSLPRAAGLVGETQYF. The CDR3 nucleotides are TGTGCCAGCAGCTTGCCTAGGGCTGCGGGACTAGTAGGCGAGACCCAGTACTTC. The full variable domain, in which reference TRBV11-2 and TRBJ2-5 provide the parts outside the CDR3, is EAGVAQSPRYKIIEKRQSVAFWCNPISGHATLYWYQQILGQGPKLLIQFQNNGVVDDSQLPKDRFSAERLKGVDSTLKIQPAKLEDSAVYLCASSLPRAAGLVGETQYFGPGTRLLVL.

V usage is TRBV18 and J usage is TRBJ2-4, with TRBD1 matching over 10 bases. The V gene's germline CDR1 is KGHSH and CDR2 LQKENI. V shed 6 bases and J 0 bases; nucleotides not matched to a gene: 14. The CDR3 contains 19 residues. CDR3 coding DNA: TGTGCCAGCTCGTCGGGTCGGGACAGGGGTCTACTAGCCAAAAACATTCAGTACTTC. Protein: CASSSGRDRGLLAKNIQYF.

The V gene is TRBV28, the J gene TRBJ1-4; TRBD1 aligns across 7 bases. This CDR3 has 15 amino acids. Germline assignment: CDR1 MDHEN and CDR2 SYDVKM. With 6 bases clipped from V and 0 bases from J, the junction kept 4 bases outside the gene matches. The CDR3 DNA is TGTGCCAGCAGGGCGGGACAGACAACTAATGAAAAACTGTTTTTT. Translating gives CASRAGQTTNEKLFF. The variable domain in full, with the rest retrieved from reference TRBV28 and TRBJ1-4, is DVKVTQSSRYLVKRTGEKVFLECVQDMDHENMFWYRQDPGLGLRLIYFSYDVKMKEKGDIPEGYSVSREKKERFSLILESASTNQTSMYLCASRAGQTTNEKLFFGSGTQLSVL.

This rearrangement joins TRBV15 to TRBJ2-1; 10 nucleotides line up with TRBD1. Trimming at V came to 3 bases and at J to 8 bases, leaving 7 bases not matched to a gene. CDR1 LNHNV and CDR2 YYDKDF come from the germline V gene (reference sequence). The CDR3 has 15 residues. The CDR3 loop is CATSRTPGQGHEQFF. The CDR3 DNA reads as TGTGCCACCAGCAGGACCCCGGGACAGGGGCATGAGCAGTTCTTC.

This clone appeared a few times. The V gene is TRBV9, the J gene TRBJ2-1, with D perhaps TRBD2 (7 bases). This CDR3 has 15 amino acids. V lost 3 bases and J 7 bases, leaving 17 bases between the germline ends. CDR1 and CDR2 from the germline V gene are SGDLS and YYNGEE. CDR3 bases: TGTGCCAGCAGCGCGGGGGCGGGAGAGGGTAATGAGCAGTTCTTC. Translation gives CASSAGAGEGNEQFF. The full variable domain, rest sourced from reference TRBV9 and TRBJ2-1, is DSGVTQTPKHLITATGQRVTLRCSPRSGDLSVYWYQQSLDQGLQFLIQYYNGEERAKGNILERFSAQQFPDLHSELNLSSLELGDSALYFCASSAGAGEGNEQFFGPGTRLTVL.

The V call is TRBV5-6, the J call TRBJ2-5; 10 bases are a match to TRBD1. The DNA end lines up better with TRBJ2-7; the J call may be wrong. The CDR3 runs 17 residues. The germline V gene has CDR1 SGHDT and CDR2 YYEEEE. CDR3 coding DNA: TGTGCCAGCAGCTTGGGTCGCCGCGGGACAGGGGTCCACGAGCAGTACTTC. Translation: CASSLGRRGTGVHEQYF.

A note on this clone: An end of the junction differs from the germline gene, which may be a read error. The chain carries TRBV7-7 and TRBJ2-1; TRBD2 might be the D (7 bases). Germline V CDR1 and CDR2: SSHAT, FNYEAQ (reference sequence). This CDR3 has 13 amino acids. CDR3 in amino acids: CASSLGGGAEQFF. In DNA form, the CDR3 reads TGTGCTAGCAGCTTGGGAGGGGGGGCTGAGCAGTTCTTC. Using reference TRBV7-7 and TRBJ2-1 for the parts outside the CDR3, the full variable domain is GAGVSQSPRYKVTKRGQDVTLRCDPISSHATLYWYQQALGQGPEFLTYFNYEAQPDKSGLPSDRFSAERPEGSISTLTIQRTEQRDSAMYRCASSLGGGAEQFFGPGTRLTVL.

This chain uses TRBV2 with TRBJ1-1; 7 bases agree with TRBD1. The CDR3 is 15 residues long. CDR1 and CDR2 from the germline V gene are SNHLY and FYNNEI. V lost 5 bases to trimming and J lost 2 bases; unmatched junction nucleotides: 8. CDR3 sequence (DNA): TGTGCCAGCAGTAGTCTAGGGACAGAAAACACTGAAGCTTTCTTT. It translates to CASSSLGTENTEAFF.

The chain couples TRBV7-2 to TRBJ2-5; the match to TRBD2 covers 13 bases. The J call may be faulty, since TRBJ2-7 better matches the DNA end. The CDR3 totals 16 residues. Germline CDR1 SGHTA, CDR2 FQGNSA. CDR3 residues: CASSYGTSGTSYEQYF. DNA of the CDR3: TGTGCCAGCAGTTATGGGACTAGCGGGACCTCCTACGAGCAGTACTTC.

As to this clone: The junction departs from germline at one end; a sequencing error may be responsible. The gene calls are TRBV6-1 and TRBJ1-1; TRBD1 agrees at 7 bases. The CDR3 consists of 12 residues. CDR1 MNHNS and CDR2 SASEGT come from the germline V gene. The CDR3, as DNA: TGTGCCAGCCGTGAGGGGGCCACTGAAGCTTTCTTT. It codes for CASREGATEAFF.

The rearrangement links TRBV28 to TRBJ2-7, with TRBD2 matching over 9 bases. Germline CDR1 reads MDHEN; CDR2 reads SYDVKM. With V trimmed by 6 bases and J by 4 bases, 13 bases remained unmatched. CDR3 size: 16 residues. In nucleotides, the CDR3 is TGTGCCAGCAGCCCCGAGGGGCGGGAGGGCCGGTACGAGCAGTACTTC. This encodes CASSPEGREGRYEQYF.

This chain connects TRBV7-3 to TRBJ1-1, with D uncertain. Trimming took off 5 bases at V and 0 bases at J, with 7 bases between the two ends. The CDR3 runs to 13 residues. CDR1 is SGHTA, CDR2 FQGTGA, per germline. The CDR3 loop reads CASSPTVNTEAFF. In nucleotides, the CDR3 is TGTGCCAGCAGCCCAACAGTGAACACTGAAGCTTTCTTT.

The rearrangement joins TRBV5-1 to TRBJ2-1; D gene unclear. V lost 0 bases and J 5 bases, leaving 3 bases between the germline ends. The CDR3 is made up of 12 amino acids. Germline CDR1 reads SGHRS; CDR2 reads YFSETQ. The chain's CDR3 is CASSLADNEQFF. The CDR3 nucleotides read TGCGCCAGCAGCTTGGCCGACAATGAGCAGTTCTTC.

This clone was picked up a small number of times. The chain is built from TRBV9 and TRBJ2-5; 7 bases match TRBD1. Germline V CDR1 and CDR2: SGDLS, YYNGEE. V lost 2 bases and J lost 5; bases outside the gene matches: 12. The CDR3 is 16 amino acids. CDR3 in amino acids: CASSVPTGQPRETQYF. CDR3 sequence (DNA): TGTGCCAGCAGCGTGCCCACGGGACAGCCGCGGGAGACCCAGTACTTC.

The V and J genes are TRBV19 and TRBJ2-5; 12 bases match TRBD2. The trim removed 6 bases at V and 5 bases at J, leaving 7 bases unmatched. The CDR3 is 15 residues long. CDR1 and CDR2 from the germline V gene are LNHDA and SQIVND (reference sequence). CDR3 sequence: CASRRTSGAGETQYF. CDR3 in DNA: TGTGCCAGTAGACGGACTAGCGGGGCGGGTGAGACCCAGTACTTC. The full variable domain, with the rest looked up from reference TRBV19 and TRBJ2-5, is DGGITQSPKYLFRKEGQNVTLSCEQNLNHDAMYWYRQDPGQGLRLIYYSQIVNDFQKGDIAEGYSVSREKKESFPLTVTSAQKNPTAFYLCASRRTSGAGETQYFGPGTRLLVL.

The chain links TRBV18 to TRBJ2-1; D call uncertain. CDR3 length: 14 residues. The V gene lost 0 bases and the J gene lost 6 bases, with 9 bases spanning the gap. Germline assignment: CDR1 KGHSH and CDR2 LQKENI. This CDR3 is CASSPPEWANEQFF. In DNA, the CDR3 is TGTGCCAGCTCACCACCGGAATGGGCCAATGAGCAGTTCTTC.

This chain uses TRBV5-6 with TRBJ1-1, with 8 nucleotides matching TRBD1. With V trimmed by 2 bases and J by 4 bases, 7 bases remained unmatched. The CDR3 loop spans 15 amino acids. In germline, CDR1 is SGHDT, CDR2 YYEEEE. CDR3 region: CASSFLDRVVTEAFF. The DNA for the CDR3 is TGTGCCAGCAGCTTTTTGGACAGGGTAGTCACTGAAGCTTTCTTT.

The chain has TRBV6-6 and TRBJ1-1, with D possibly being TRBD1 (5 bases). The V gene lost 1 base and the J gene lost 0 bases, with 12 bases spanning the gap. Germline assignment: CDR1 MNHNY and CDR2 SVGAGI (reference sequence). The CDR3 loop spans 16 amino acids. The CDR3 protein is CASSYYGGIMNTEAFF. The CDR3 nucleotides are TGTGCCAGCAGTTACTACGGGGGAATCATGAACACTGAAGCTTTCTTT.